This record looks at one T cell receptor beta chain sequence and its context. Its antigen is unidentified. Naive CD8 cells were CD45RO-negative, positively selected for CCR7, excluding terminally differentiated effector memory CD45RA+ cells. These data are taken from a study of shared clonotypes between healthy human individuals. Findings and limits, study-wide: The generation probabilities recorded for non-shared clonotypes fell below those of clonotypes shared by all four donors.

There are 13 residues in the CDR3. Trimming cost V 2 bases and J 5 bases, with 10 bases left between them. Germline assignment: CDR1 WNHNN and CDR2 SYGVQD (reference sequence). Sequenced by immunoSEQ multiplex PCR; TCRdb stores in-frame clones only, minus some. The table lists roughly 1,800,000 clones, less than 95% of them singletons. Sequenced input: naive CD8+ T cells sorted from blood. This TCR derives from a man younger than 35 in good health. The chain carries TRBV10-1 and TRBJ2-7, with D unresolved. In DNA, the CDR3 is TGCGCCAGCAGTGAGACCGCCGCGGACGAGCAGTACTTC. It encodes CASSETAADEQYF.